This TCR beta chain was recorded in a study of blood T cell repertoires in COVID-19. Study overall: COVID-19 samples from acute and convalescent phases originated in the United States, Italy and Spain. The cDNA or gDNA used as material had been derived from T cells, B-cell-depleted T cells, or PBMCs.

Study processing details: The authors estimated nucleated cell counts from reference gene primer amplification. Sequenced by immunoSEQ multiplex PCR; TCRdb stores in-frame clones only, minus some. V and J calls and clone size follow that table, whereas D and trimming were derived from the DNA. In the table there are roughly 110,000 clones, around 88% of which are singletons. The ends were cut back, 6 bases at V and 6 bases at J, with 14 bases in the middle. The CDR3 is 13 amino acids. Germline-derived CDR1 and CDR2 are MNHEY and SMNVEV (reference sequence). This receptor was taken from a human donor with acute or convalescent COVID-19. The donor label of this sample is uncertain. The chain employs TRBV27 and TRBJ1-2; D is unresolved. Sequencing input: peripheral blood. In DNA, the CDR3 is TGTGCCAGCAGCCCCTCCCGGGGAAATGGCTACACCTTC. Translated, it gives CASSPSRGNGYTF.